This T cell receptor (beta chain) was identified during a study of OX40 agonist ivuxolimab in advanced cancers. Libraries were prepared by immunoSEQ multiplex PCR; TCRdb keeps only in-frame clonotypes and omits some of them. The sample shows about 38,000 clones, approximately 86% of them seen only once. Sample: CD4+ or CD8+ T cells sorted from blood, taken in a trial of the OX40 agonist ivuxolimab. This TCR was recovered from an adult with an advanced solid tumor such as melanoma, head and neck, liver or kidney cancer.

The CDR3: CAGGRDPSASYEQYF. The CDR3 coding sequence is TGTGCCGGTGGGAGGGATCCTAGCGCCTCCTACGAGCAGTACTTC. This sequence joins TRBV6-1 and TRBJ2-7, with 7 bases fitting TRBD2. V gave up 11 bases and J gave up 0 bases; unmatched junction bases: 13. The CDR3 covers 15 residues. In germline, CDR1 is MNHNS, CDR2 SASEGT.